Below, one T cell receptor beta chain is given with its context. Losses at the gene ends were 4 bases for V and 6 bases for J; bases not matched to a gene: 4. The CDR3 contains 14 residues. CDR1 and CDR2 (germline): SGHRS, YFSETQ. Which cohort a participant joined came from the clinical history participants gave. In Cohort 3, a recovered donor had either two negative PCRs, clearance, or symptom resolution. This specimen belongs to a study of blood T cell repertoires in COVID-19. About the study: Italy, Spain and the United States were the sources of the convalescent and acute COVID-19 samples.

Original processing methods: Reference gene primers were amplified, and this amplification served to estimate nucleated cell counts. Profiled with immunoSEQ multiplex PCR; TCRdb holds only in-frame clones, not every one. V and J calls plus clone size are reproduced from that table; the DNA served to infer D and trimming. This sample carries around 430,000 clones, around nine tenths of them seen once, and the ten largest clones take roughly a tenth. The chain carries TRBV5-1 and TRBJ2-7; 13 bases are a match to TRBD2. The sequenced sample was PBMCs or T cells enriched from blood (not recorded which). The receptor was derived from a woman between 45 and 65 years old who had recovered from COVID-19. The CDR3 DNA reads as TGCGCCAGCAGCCCTGGGACTAGCGGGATCGAGCAGTACTTC. It specifies CASSPGTSGIEQYF.